The subject of this entry is one T cell receptor (beta chain). This CDR3 contains 18 residues. V shed 2 bases and J 9 bases; nucleotides not matched to a gene: 18. The germline V gene encodes CDR1 SGHVS and CDR2 FQNEAQ. This sample was taken from a study of blood T cell repertoires in COVID-19. Across the study: Sites in the United States, Italy and Spain provided acute and convalescent COVID-19 samples. PBMCs, B-cell-depleted T cells, or T cells provided the cDNA or gDNA that made up the material.

In the authors' methods: Nucleated cell counts were estimated from reference gene primer amplification. Method: immunoSEQ multiplex PCR; TCRdb's copy keeps in-frame clones and lacks some. V and J calls and clone size are copied from that table; D and trimming were computed from the DNA. The sample yields about 59,000 clones, approximately 92% seen once. The TCR sequence derives from a man older than 75 with acute or convalescent COVID-19. Sequencing was done on a sample of peripheral blood. V gene TRBV7-8 combines with J gene TRBJ2-5, with 10 bases identical to TRBD2. The CDR3 region has the DNA TGTGCCAGCAGCTTAAGGCCAGCTAGCGGGGGCCAAACGGGGGCCCAGTACTTC. Protein sequence: CASSLRPASGGQTGAQYF.